Below, one T cell receptor (beta chain) is given with its context. The antigen is not known. The source of the sample is a study of blood T cells in healthy people across ages. Study observations and caveats: The unknown donor CMV status may have confounded expanded clonotype changes. More naive CD4+ cells and higher diversity marked long-lived donors relative to aged donors.

The germline CDR1 and CDR2 sequences are LGHDT and YNNKEL (reference sequence). V shed 3 bases and J shed 9 bases, with 12 bases lying between them. This CDR3 spans 13 amino acids. Using a J-beta primer mix together with a sample-barcoded 5' primer, a second PCR was run for roughly 6 to 11 cycles. MiXCR, run by TCRdb on the 5' RACE reads, gives a single entry per CDR3 protein. The sample consists of 700,000 to 800,000 distinct CDR3 sequences, approximately 43% of them appearing once. Each of the donors had approximately 10 milliliters of peripheral blood drawn into EDTA-treated Vacutainer tubes. The clonotype comes from a woman in her sixties or seventies in good health. The chain links TRBV3-1 to TRBJ1-3, with a tentative D call TRBD1 (6 bases). Sequencing was performed on blood. CDR3 residues: CASSQPGHATIYF. CDR3 nucleotide sequence: TGTGCCAGCAGCCAGCCGGGACATGCCACCATATATTTT.